This T cell receptor (beta chain) was found in a study of T cells expressing NK-cell markers. Study-level information: Seven donors tested HCMV-seropositive and one tested seronegative among the eight sequenced.

TCRdb re-called the 5' RACE reads; every CDR3 protein appears as one record, without DNA. Its table lists 500,000 or so distinct CDR3 sequences. The germline V gene has CDR1 SGHAT and CDR2 FQNNGV. This CDR3 comprises 16 residues. This receptor was identified in a man aged 18 to 30 in good health. The J gene is TRBJ2-3, the V gene TRBV11-2; checking the TCRdb D call of TRBD1 is not possible without DNA. The sample consisted of blood T cells: a sorted CD56 or NKG2C T cell subset, CD4+ or CD8+ T cells, or bulk PBMC T cells (not recorded which). CDR3 in amino acids: CASSLERAVAADTQYF.